Sequencing of this T cell receptor beta chain was carried out in a study of blood T cell repertoires in COVID-19. Study summary: COVID-19 samples from acute and convalescent phases originated in the United States, Italy and Spain. From T cells, B-cell-depleted T cells, or PBMCs came the material, which was cDNA or gDNA.

The protocol was immunoSEQ multiplex PCR, while the TCRdb copy is restricted to in-frame clones and leaves out a portion. Among around 250,000 clones, roughly 90% were seen once, and the ten largest hold 0.94%. Germline V gene lookup returns CDR1 LGHDT and CDR2 YNNKEL (reference sequence). V was shortened by 4 bases and J by 1 base, with 10 bases between the two germline ends. The CDR3 sequence is 14 residues long. Sequencing used peripheral blood. The gene calls are TRBV3-1 (or the pseudogene TRBV3-2) and TRBJ1-1, with a tentative D call TRBD1 (5 bases). The source is a woman aged 40 to 49 who had recovered from COVID-19. The CDR3 DNA is TGTGCCAGCAGCCCGCGGGGGGAGAACACTGAAGCTTTCTTT. It yields the protein CASSPRGENTEAFF.